This TCR beta chain appears in the sequencing data of a study of blood T cells in healthy people across ages. General observations from the study: Nothing was known about donor CMV status, and this possibly confounded expanded clonotype changes.

V was trimmed by 1 base and J by 8 bases, leaving 12 bases between them. The length of the CDR3 is 14 residues. The germline gives CDR1 SGHTA, CDR2 FQGNSA. PCR was performed a second time for about 7 to 12 cycles using a sample-barcoded 5' primer and a J-beta primer mix. TCRdb reanalysed the 5' RACE reads using MiXCR and keeps one entry per CDR3 protein. The sample carries some 1.6 million distinct CDR3 sequences, roughly 32% recorded once. Regarding this clonotype: The antigen remains undetermined.

Material: blood. The origin of this receptor is a young woman in good health. The chain couples TRBV7-2 to TRBJ2-1; D is perhaps TRBD1 (5 bases). CDR3 in amino acids: CASSLDVSRDEQFF. CDR3 DNA: TGTGCCAGCAGCTTAGACGTCTCCAGGGATGAGCAGTTCTTC. The full variable domain, completed using reference TRBV7-2 and TRBJ2-1, is GAGVSQSPSNKVTEKGKDVELRCDPISGHTALYWYRQSLGQGLEFLIYFQGNSAPDKSGLPSDRFSAERTGGSVSTLTIQRTQQEDSAVYLCASSLDVSRDEQFFGPGTRLTVL.